Each of the 15 T cell receptor beta chains below was sequenced from the same sample in a study of identical twins. Each CDR3 protein is one row after TCRdb ran MiXCR on the 5' RACE reads. The data contain fewer than 650,000 distinct CDR3 sequences, nearly 10% of them seen just once; the ten biggest clones take up 2.5% to 3.5%. These data are also associated with another study on yellow fever vaccine responses in identical twins.

The sample comprised PBMCs. These receptors originate from a woman aged 18-29 years in good health.

This clonotype was observed at least ten times. The genes are TRBV11-2 and TRBJ1-4; D gene unclear. From germline, CDR1 is SGHAT and CDR2 FQNNGV. The length of the CDR3 is 15 residues. Between the trimmed V and J ends, which lost 5 bases and 2 bases, there was a span of 12 bases. CDR3 sequence (DNA): TGTGCCAGCAGCCCCCCGCGGCAGACTAATGAAAAACTGTTTTTT. This sequence encodes CASSPPRQTNEKLFF.

The chain employs TRBV19 and TRBJ1-1, with 7 positions matching TRBD1. From germline, CDR1 is LNHDA and CDR2 SQIVND (reference sequence). V lost 4 bases and J lost 5; bases outside the gene matches: 4. The CDR3 contains 13 residues. The CDR3 DNA sequence: TGTGCCAGTAGTACCAGGGGGTCAACTGAAGCTTTCTTT. Translated: CASSTRGSTEAFF.

This clonotype was seen a few times. The J gene is TRBJ2-5, the V gene TRBV6-2 or TRBV6-3; 10 bases map to TRBD2. The germline V gene has CDR1 MNHEY and CDR2 SVGEGT. There are 15 residues in the CDR3. V was pared by 2 bases and J by 3 bases, with 3 bases of the junction left unmatched. CDR3 sequence (DNA): TGTGCCAGCAGTTACCAAGCGGGAGGGAAAGAGACCCAGTACTTC. Amino acids: CASSYQAGGKETQYF.

The gene calls are TRBV20-1 and TRBJ2-5; D is uncertain. The CDR3 covers 13 residues. Trimming took off 5 bases at V and 5 bases at J, with 15 bases between the two ends. Germline V gene sequence: CDR1 DFQATT, CDR2 SNEGSKA (reference sequence). Here the CDR3 DNA reads TGCAGTGCTTCCCTAGTCCGGCAGGAGACCCAGTACTTC. Its translation: CSASLVRQETQYF.

This clonotype was seen at least ten times. The chain uses TRBV12-3 or TRBV12-4 and TRBJ2-1; D perhaps matches TRBD2 (7 bases). The V end was cut by 3 bases, the J end by 5 bases, with 14 bases between. This CDR3 spans 15 amino acids. This chain's CDR3 is CASSFFGGPNNEQFF. The DNA for the CDR3 is TGTGCCAGCAGTTTCTTCGGGGGGCCTAACAATGAGCAGTTCTTC.

With regard to this clonotype: One base away lies a much larger clone, so this may be a sequencing read error. This chain links TRBV6-6 with TRBJ1-5; TRBD1 aligns across 8 bases. The CDR3 consists of 15 residues. Germline CDR1 reads MNHNY; CDR2 reads SVGAGI (reference sequence). V was clipped by 6 bases and J by 0 bases; unmatched bases: 4. CDR3 coding DNA: TGTGCCAGCAGCTCGGGACAGGCTAGCAATCAGCCCCAGCATTTT. Its protein is CASSSGQASNQPQHF.

The genes are TRBV3-1 and TRBJ2-4; D remains ambiguous. Germline CDR1 is LGHDT and CDR2 is YNNKEL (reference sequence). The V end lost 0 bases, the J end lost 0 bases, and 9 bases lay between the germline ends. The CDR3 extends over 16 amino acids. Written as DNA, the CDR3 is TGTGCCAGCAGCCAAGATGCCTTGATAGCCAAAAACATTCAGTACTTC. Protein: CASSQDALIAKNIQYF.

The chain couples TRBV7-2 to TRBJ2-7, with D maybe TRBD2 (6 bases). The germline CDR1 and CDR2 sequences are SGHTA and FQGNSA. The CDR3 spans 13 residues. Trimming took off 1 base at V and 7 bases at J, with 11 bases between the two ends. The DNA of the CDR3 is TGTGCCAGCAGCTTAGATTTTAGCGGAGAGCAGTACTTC. Translation: CASSLDFSGEQYF.

The chain uses TRBV6-2 or TRBV6-3 and TRBJ2-1; 8 nucleotides agree with TRBD1. The CDR3 runs to 14 residues. With V trimmed by 2 bases and J by 7 bases, 4 bases remained unmatched. Germline lookup yields CDR1 MNHEY and CDR2 SVGEGT. CDR3 bases: TGTGCCAGCAGTTACCGGACAGGGTTGAATGAGCAGTTCTTC. It codes for CASSYRTGLNEQFF.

This clonotype was counted only a few times. V gene TRBV27 combines with J gene TRBJ2-3; 7 positions agree with TRBD2. This CDR3 contains 16 residues. The trim removed 7 bases at V and 0 bases at J, leaving 10 bases unmatched. Germline CDR1 is MNHEY and CDR2 is SMNVEV (reference sequence). The CDR3 bases are TGTGCCAGCACTAAAAGTGGCGGGAGAAGCACAGATACGCAGTATTTT. This gives the protein CASTKSGGRSTDTQYF.

The V gene is TRBV5-1, the J gene TRBJ2-5, with D possibly TRBD1 on 5 matching bases. The CDR3 runs to 17 residues. V was clipped by 4 bases and J by 4 bases, with 23 bases between them. Germline V lookup: CDR1 SGHRS, CDR2 YFSETQ. CDR3 DNA sequence: TGCGCCAGCAGCCTAAAAACGTTTTCAGGGTTCGGAGAGACCCAGTACTTC. Amino acids: CASSLKTFSGFGETQYF.

The sample holds one count of this clonotype. The chain combines TRBV28 with TRBJ2-7, with 9 bases aligning to TRBD1. The CDR3 consists of 14 residues. The J segment lost 7 bases and the V segment lost 5 bases, leaving 9 bases of the junction unmatched. Germline CDR1 and CDR2: MDHEN and SYDVKM. CDR3 in amino acids: CASSNRGLTGEQYF. The CDR3, as DNA: TGTGCCAGCAGTAACAGGGGGCTTACGGGTGAGCAGTACTTC. The variable domain in full, with the rest retrieved from reference TRBV28 and TRBJ2-7, is DVKVTQSSRYLVKRTGEKVFLECVQDMDHENMFWYRQDPGLGLRLIYFSYDVKMKEKGDIPEGYSVSREKKERFSLILESASTNQTSMYLCASSNRGLTGEQYFGPGTRLTVT.

This clonotype has only a few counts. The chain joins TRBV5-1 to TRBJ2-2, with D perhaps matching TRBD2 (6 bases). Germline CDR1 and CDR2: SGHRS and YFSETQ. V was pared by 6 bases and J by 3 bases, with 15 bases between. The CDR3 runs to 15 residues. CDR3 DNA sequence: TGCGCCAGCATCCCTCCGGGGGAGTACACCGGGGAGCTGTTTTTT. Protein sequence: CASIPPGEYTGELFF. The whole variable domain, filled in from reference TRBV5-1 and TRBJ2-2, reads KAGVTQTPRYLIKTRGQQVTLSCSPISGHRSVSWYQQTPGQGLQFLFEYFSETQRNKGNFPGRFSGRQFSNSRSEMNVSTLELGDSALYLCASIPPGEYTGELFFGEGSRLTVL.

This clonotype has just a few counts. This chain uses TRBV14 with TRBJ2-1; a possible D gene is TRBD2 (6 bases). The germline V gene encodes CDR1 SGHDN and CDR2 FVKESK. Trimming removed 3 bases at V and 9 bases at J, with 15 bases between. This CDR3 has 14 amino acids. The CDR3 here is CASSHGGGSSEQFF. DNA of the CDR3: TGTGCCAGCAGCCACGGGGGTGGGTCAAGTGAGCAGTTCTTC. The complete variable domain, with remaining parts taken from reference TRBV14 and TRBJ2-1, reads EAGVTQFPSHSVIEKGQTVTLRCDPISGHDNLYWYRRVMGKEIKFLLHFVKESKQDESGMPNNRFLAERTGGTYSTLKVQPAELEDSGVYFCASSHGGGSSEQFFGPGTRLTVL.

The rearrangement uses TRBV6-1 and TRBJ2-2; 11 positions agree with TRBD2. V shed 6 bases and J 8 bases; nucleotides not matched to a gene: 8. This CDR3 has 15 amino acids. Germline CDR1 reads MNHNS; CDR2 reads SASEGT. The CDR3 DNA reads as TGTGCCAGCAGACCCAGCACTAGCGGGAGAGGGGAGCTGTTTTTT. Protein product: CASRPSTSGRGELFF.